The present entry profiles one TCR beta chain with its context. The data stem from a study of CD8 T cells in Susac syndrome. It was with random hexamers that about 0.45 to 1 ug RNA was reverse transcribed. immunoSEQ multiplex PCR amplified TCR beta CDR3 across 54 Vbeta, 13 Jbeta. TCRdb itself ran the immunoSEQ multiplex PCR reads through MiXCR, one entry per CDR3 protein. Found here are 150,000 to 200,000 distinct CDR3 sequences, over 85% of them singletons; the top ten hold around 0.097%. CD8+ and CD4+ T cells from blood underwent TCR beta sequencing. The receptor was derived from a human donor with multiple sclerosis. The specimen sequenced was CD4+ T cells from PBMCs.

CDR3: CASSSGLAGTITDTQYF. The CDR3 bases are TGTGCCAGCAGTTCCGGACTAGCGGGAACAATCACAGATACGCAGTATTTT. V gene TRBV27 combines with J gene TRBJ2-3; 12 nucleotides agree with TRBD2. CDR3 length: 17 residues. The germline gives CDR1 MNHEY, CDR2 SMNVEV (reference sequence). The trim removed 4 bases at V and 2 bases at J, leaving 7 bases unmatched.